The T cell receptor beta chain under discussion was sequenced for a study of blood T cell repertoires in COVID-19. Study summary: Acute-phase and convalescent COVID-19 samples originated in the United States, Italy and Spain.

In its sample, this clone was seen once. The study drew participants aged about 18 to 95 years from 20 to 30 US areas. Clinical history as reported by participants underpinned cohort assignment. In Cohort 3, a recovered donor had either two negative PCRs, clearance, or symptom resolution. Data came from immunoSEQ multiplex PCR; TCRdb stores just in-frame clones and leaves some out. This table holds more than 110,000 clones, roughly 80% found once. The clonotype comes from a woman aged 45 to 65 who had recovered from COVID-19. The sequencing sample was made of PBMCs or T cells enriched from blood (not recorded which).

The CDR3 DNA is TGTGCCAGCAGTTTATGGACTAGCGGGGACACAGATACGCAGTATTTT. It encodes CASSLWTSGDTDTQYF. This chain connects TRBV28 to TRBJ2-3; 11 bases map to TRBD2. J gave up 2 bases and V 0 bases, and 1 base lay outside the gene matches. This CDR3 contains 16 residues. Germline V gene sequence: CDR1 MDHEN, CDR2 SYDVKM.